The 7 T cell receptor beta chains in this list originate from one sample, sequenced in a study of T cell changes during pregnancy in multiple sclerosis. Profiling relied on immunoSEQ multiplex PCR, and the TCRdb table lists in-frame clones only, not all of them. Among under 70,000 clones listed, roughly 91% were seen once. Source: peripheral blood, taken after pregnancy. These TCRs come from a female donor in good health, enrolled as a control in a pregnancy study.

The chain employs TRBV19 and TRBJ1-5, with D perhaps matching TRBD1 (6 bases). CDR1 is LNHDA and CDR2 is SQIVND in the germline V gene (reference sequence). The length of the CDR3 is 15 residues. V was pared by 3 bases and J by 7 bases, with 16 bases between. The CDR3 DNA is TGTGCCAGTAGTATCTTCTCAGGGGTGGGCCAGCCCCAGCATTTT. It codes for CASSIFSGVGQPQHF.

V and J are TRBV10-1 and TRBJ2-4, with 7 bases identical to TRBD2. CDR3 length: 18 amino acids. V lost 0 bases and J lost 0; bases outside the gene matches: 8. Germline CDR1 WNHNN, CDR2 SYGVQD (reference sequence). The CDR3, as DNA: TGCGCCAGCAGTGAGTCGAGTTGGCTAGCGGTAGCCAAAAACATTCAGTACTTC. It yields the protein CASSESSWLAVAKNIQYF.

DNA for the CDR3: TGTGCCAGCAGCCGCAGGGACAGAGACTACAATGAGCAGTTCTTC. Protein product: CASSRRDRDYNEQFF. This sequence joins TRBV14 and TRBJ2-1, with 7 positions matching TRBD1. V shed 4 bases and J 3 bases; nucleotides not matched to a gene: 6. Germline CDR1 is SGHDN and CDR2 is FVKESK. This CDR3 has 15 amino acids.

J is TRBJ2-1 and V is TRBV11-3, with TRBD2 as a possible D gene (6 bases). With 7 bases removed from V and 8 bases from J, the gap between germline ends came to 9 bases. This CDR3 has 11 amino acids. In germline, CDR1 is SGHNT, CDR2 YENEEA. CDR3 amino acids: CASTGGDEQFF. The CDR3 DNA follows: TGTGCCAGCACCGGGGGTGATGAGCAGTTCTTC.

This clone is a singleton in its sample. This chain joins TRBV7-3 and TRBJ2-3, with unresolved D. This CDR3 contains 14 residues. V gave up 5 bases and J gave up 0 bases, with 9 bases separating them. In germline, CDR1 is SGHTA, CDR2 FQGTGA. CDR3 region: CASSHQTSTDTQYF. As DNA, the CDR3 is TGTGCCAGCAGCCATCAGACTAGCACAGATACGCAGTATTTT.

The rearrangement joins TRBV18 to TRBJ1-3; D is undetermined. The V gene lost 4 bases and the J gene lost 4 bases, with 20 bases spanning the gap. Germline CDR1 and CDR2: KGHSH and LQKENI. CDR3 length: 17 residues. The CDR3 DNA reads TGTGCCAGCTCACTTTTAGAAGGCCGGAAACTAGGAAACACCATATATTTT. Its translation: CASSLLEGRKLGNTIYF.

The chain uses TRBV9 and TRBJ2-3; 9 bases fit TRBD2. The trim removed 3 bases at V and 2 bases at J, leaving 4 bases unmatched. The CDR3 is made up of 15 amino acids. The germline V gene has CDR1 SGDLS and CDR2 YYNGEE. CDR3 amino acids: CASSGRLADTDTQYF. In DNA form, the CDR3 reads TGTGCCAGCAGCGGACGACTAGCGGACACAGATACGCAGTATTTT.